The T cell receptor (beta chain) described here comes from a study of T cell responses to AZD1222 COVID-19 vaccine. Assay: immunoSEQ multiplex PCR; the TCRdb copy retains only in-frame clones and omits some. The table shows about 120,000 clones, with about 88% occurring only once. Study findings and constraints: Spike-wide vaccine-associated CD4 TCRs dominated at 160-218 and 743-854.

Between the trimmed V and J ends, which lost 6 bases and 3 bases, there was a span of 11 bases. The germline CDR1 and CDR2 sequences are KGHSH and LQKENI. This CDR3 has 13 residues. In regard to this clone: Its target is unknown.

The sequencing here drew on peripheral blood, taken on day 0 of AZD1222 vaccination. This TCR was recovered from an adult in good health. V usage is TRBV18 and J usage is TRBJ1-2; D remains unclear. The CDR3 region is CASSRQVDYGYTF. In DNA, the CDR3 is TGTGCCAGCTCTCGCCAGGTAGACTATGGCTACACCTTC.